These T cell receptor beta chains were read from a single sample in a study of OX40 agonist ivuxolimab in advanced cancers. The repertoire was sequenced with immunoSEQ multiplex PCR; TCRdb's copy has only in-frame clones and lacks some. The top ten clones hold about 4.7% of a sample with 58,000 or so clones, around 83% of them seen once. Material: CD4+ or CD8+ T cells sorted from blood, obtained in a trial of the OX40 agonist ivuxolimab. The receptors shown here come from an adult with an advanced solid tumor such as melanoma, head and neck, liver or kidney cancer. CDR3s include the opening cysteine and the closing phenylalanine or tryptophan. Each record gives: D gene, V gene, clone size, J gene, CDR3 DNA, CDR3 protein. A D gene is named only where the DNA matches it firmly. Some rows have no size entry. The others give once, few or many, or a class for an expanded clone.

d_gene: TRBD2
v_gene: TRBV5-1
abundance: NA
j_gene: TRBJ2-5
CDR3nt: TGCGCCAGCTGTAAAGGGGCTAGCGGGATTTTAGGGGAGACCCAGTACTTC
CDR3aa: CASCKGASGILGETQYF

d_gene: NA
v_gene: TRBV7-6
abundance: NA
j_gene: TRBJ2-7
CDR3nt: TGTGCCAGCAGCTTAGAGACAGGCAGCTACGAGCAGTACTTC
CDR3aa: CASSLETGSYEQYF

d_gene: TRBD1
v_gene: TRBV7-9
abundance: NA
j_gene: TRBJ2-7
CDR3nt: TGTGCCAGCAGCTATTCCGGGACAGGGGAGTCCTACGAGCAGTACTTC
CDR3aa: CASSYSGTGESYEQYF

d_gene: NA
v_gene: TRBV5-4
abundance: NA
j_gene: TRBJ2-1
CDR3nt: TGTGCCAGCAGCCCGGCGGGGCAGGGCAATGTTGAGCAGTTCTTC
CDR3aa: CASSPAGQGNVEQFF

d_gene: NA
v_gene: TRBV30
abundance: NA
j_gene: TRBJ2-3
CDR3nt: TGTGCCTGGAACTCGGGAGGCACAGATACGCAGTATTTT
CDR3aa: CAWNSGGTDTQYF

d_gene: TRBD2
v_gene: TRBV27
abundance: NA
j_gene: TRBJ2-1
CDR3nt: TGTGCCAGCAGTACACTAGCGGGAGTTATGGATGAGCAGTTCTTC
CDR3aa: CASSTLAGVMDEQFF

d_gene: NA
v_gene: TRBV2
abundance: NA
j_gene: TRBJ2-7
CDR3nt: TGTGCCAGCAGGCGGACCGGAGGGGCCTACGAGCAGTACTTC
CDR3aa: CASRRTGGAYEQYF

d_gene: NA
v_gene: TRBV15
abundance: NA
j_gene: TRBJ2-6
CDR3nt: TGTGCCACCAGTGAAGGACAATCTGGTGCCAACGTCCTGACTTTC
CDR3aa: CATSEGQSGANVLTF

d_gene: TRBD1
v_gene: TRBV11-2
abundance: NA
j_gene: TRBJ2-1
CDR3nt: TGTGCCAGCAGCTCTAGGGCCCGAGGGGGCGGGCTTGACAATGAGCAGTTCTTC
CDR3aa: CASSSRARGGGLDNEQFF

d_gene: NA
v_gene: TRBV19
abundance: NA
j_gene: TRBJ1-1
CDR3nt: TGTGCCAGTAGTATAGAAATTCAGGGACTGAACACTGAAGCTTTCTTT
CDR3aa: CASSIEIQGLNTEAFF

d_gene: NA
v_gene: TRBV6-5
abundance: NA
j_gene: TRBJ2-3
CDR3nt: TGTGCCAGCAGTTACTCACGTGACGGGTCCACAGATACGCAGTATTTT
CDR3aa: CASSYSRDGSTDTQYF

d_gene: NA
v_gene: TRBV28
abundance: NA
j_gene: TRBJ2-4
CDR3nt: TGTGCCAGCAGTTTATTGGAGGAAAACATTCAGTACTTC
CDR3aa: CASSLLEENIQYF

d_gene: NA
v_gene: TRBV27
abundance: NA
j_gene: TRBJ1-6
CDR3nt: TGTGCCAGCAGCTCCCTGGGGAGTTCACCCCTCCACTTT
CDR3aa: CASSSLGSSPLHF

d_gene: TRBD2
v_gene: TRBV30
abundance: NA
j_gene: TRBJ2-6
CDR3nt: TGTGCCTGGAGCAAGTTCCTAGCGGGATACTCTGGGGCCAACGTCCTGACTTTC
CDR3aa: CAWSKFLAGYSGANVLTF

d_gene: TRBD1
v_gene: TRBV27
abundance: NA
j_gene: TRBJ2-3
CDR3nt: TGTGCCAGCGCTCAGGGGGCTAGCACAGATACGCAGTATTTT
CDR3aa: CASAQGASTDTQYF

d_gene: NA
v_gene: TRBV9
abundance: NA
j_gene: TRBJ2-3
CDR3nt: TGTGCCAGCAGCGTCGGAACAGGGCCCACAGATACGCAGTATTTT
CDR3aa: CASSVGTGPTDTQYF

d_gene: NA
v_gene: TRBV2
abundance: NA
j_gene: TRBJ1-1
CDR3nt: TGTGCCAGTGGGGTCCCGTTGGGGCGCACTGAAGCTTTCTTT
CDR3aa: CASGVPLGRTEAFF

d_gene: NA
v_gene: TRBV7-9
abundance: few
j_gene: TRBJ1-2
CDR3nt: TGTGCCAGCAGCTCGGCCTTGAGAGAAGGCTACACCTTC
CDR3aa: CASSSALREGYTF

d_gene: NA
v_gene: TRBV28
abundance: NA
j_gene: TRBJ1-5
CDR3nt: TGTGCCAGCAACAGGCAAAAACAGCCCCAGCATTTT
CDR3aa: CASNRQKQPQHF

d_gene: NA
v_gene: TRBV7-3
abundance: NA
j_gene: TRBJ2-1
CDR3nt: TGTGCCAGCAGCACGACCGTCAACTCCTACAATGAGCAGTTCTTC
CDR3aa: CASSTTVNSYNEQFF

d_gene: NA
v_gene: TRBV28
abundance: few
j_gene: TRBJ1-4
CDR3nt: TGTGCCAGCAGCCCTACAGGGATAACTAATGAAAAACTGTTTTTT
CDR3aa: CASSPTGITNEKLFF

d_gene: NA
v_gene: TRBV7-2
abundance: NA
j_gene: TRBJ2-1
CDR3nt: TGTGCCAGCAGCCCCTACCCCAGTTTCCCCAATGAGCAGTTCTTC
CDR3aa: CASSPYPSFPNEQFF

d_gene: NA
v_gene: TRBV9
abundance: NA
j_gene: TRBJ1-2
CDR3nt: TGTGCCAGCAGCCCGCTGGTACAGGGCGGATATAACTATGGCTACACCTTC
CDR3aa: CASSPLVQGGYNYGYTF

d_gene: NA
v_gene: TRBV20-1
abundance: NA
j_gene: TRBJ2-7
CDR3nt: TGCAGTGCCATTATGCCCTACGAGCAGTACTTC
CDR3aa: CSAIMPYEQYF

d_gene: NA
v_gene: TRBV5-1
abundance: NA
j_gene: TRBJ2-1
CDR3nt: TGCGCCAGCATATTTTACAATGAGCAGTTCTTC
CDR3aa: CASIFYNEQFF

d_gene: TRBD2
v_gene: TRBV5-4
abundance: NA
j_gene: TRBJ2-1
CDR3nt: TGTGCCAGCAGCGCCGGACTAGCGGGAGAAGGTGAGCAGTTCTTC
CDR3aa: CASSAGLAGEGEQFF

d_gene: TRBD2
v_gene: TRBV5-4
abundance: NA
j_gene: TRBJ2-2
CDR3nt: TGTGCCAGCAGCTCCGGGACTAGCGGGGGACAAACCGGGGAGCTGTTTTTT
CDR3aa: CASSSGTSGGQTGELFF

d_gene: TRBD2
v_gene: TRBV7-9
abundance: once
j_gene: TRBJ2-1
CDR3nt: TGTGCCAGCAGCCCGGGGTGGGACTACTACAATGAGCAGTTCTTC
CDR3aa: CASSPGWDYYNEQFF

d_gene: NA
v_gene: TRBV7-3
abundance: NA
j_gene: TRBJ2-1
CDR3nt: TGTGCCAGCAGCTTCCAACCGAGCTCCTACAATGAGCAGTTCTTC
CDR3aa: CASSFQPSSYNEQFF

d_gene: NA
v_gene: TRBV19
abundance: NA
j_gene: TRBJ2-3
CDR3nt: TGTGCCAGTAGCCCAAACTTGAGGGCCGGCACAGATACGCAGTATTTT
CDR3aa: CASSPNLRAGTDTQYF

d_gene: NA
v_gene: TRBV15
abundance: NA
j_gene: TRBJ1-4
CDR3nt: TGTGCCACCAGCAGAGCCCAGGGGCGCCAGGGTGAAAAACTGTTTTTT
CDR3aa: CATSRAQGRQGEKLFF

d_gene: TRBD1
v_gene: TRBV2
abundance: NA
j_gene: TRBJ1-5
CDR3nt: TGTGCCAGCAGTTCAAGCAGGGGGCGGAATCAGCCCCAGCATTTT
CDR3aa: CASSSSRGRNQPQHF

d_gene: NA
v_gene: TRBV5-4
abundance: NA
j_gene: TRBJ2-5
CDR3nt: TGTGCCAGCAGCGACCGGGGAGGATTTGGGGAGACCCAGTACTTC
CDR3aa: CASSDRGGFGETQYF

d_gene: TRBD2
v_gene: TRBV5-4
abundance: NA
j_gene: TRBJ2-3
CDR3nt: TGTGCCAGCAGCTCCCCCAGCGGGATTCGCACAGATACGCAGTATTTT
CDR3aa: CASSSPSGIRTDTQYF

d_gene: TRBD1
v_gene: TRBV5-1
abundance: NA
j_gene: TRBJ1-1
CDR3nt: TGCGCCAGCAGCTTACAGGGGTCTGACACTGAAGCTTTCTTT
CDR3aa: CASSLQGSDTEAFF

d_gene: TRBD1
v_gene: TRBV6-1
abundance: NA
j_gene: TRBJ1-5
CDR3nt: TGTGCCAGCAGTAGGAGAGGACAGGACGGACAGCCCCAGCATTTT
CDR3aa: CASSRRGQDGQPQHF

d_gene: NA
v_gene: TRBV6-5
abundance: NA
j_gene: TRBJ2-7
CDR3nt: TGTGCCAGCCAGGTGGGTTTCACCTACGAGCAGTACTTC
CDR3aa: CASQVGFTYEQYF

d_gene: NA
v_gene: TRBV19
abundance: NA
j_gene: TRBJ1-1
CDR3nt: TGTGCCAGTAGTATATTGGACCCCACTATGAACACTGAAGCTTTCTTT
CDR3aa: CASSILDPTMNTEAFF

d_gene: NA
v_gene: TRBV6-5
abundance: once
j_gene: TRBJ1-6
CDR3nt: TGTGCCAGCAGAGGCCCGGGAGATAATTCACCCCTCCACTTT
CDR3aa: CASRGPGDNSPLHF

d_gene: NA
v_gene: TRBV7-3
abundance: NA
j_gene: TRBJ1-2
CDR3nt: TGTGCCAGCAGCTTATGGCCCGGGAATGGCTACACCTTC
CDR3aa: CASSLWPGNGYTF

d_gene: NA
v_gene: TRBV6-5
abundance: NA
j_gene: TRBJ1-2
CDR3nt: TGTGCCAGCAGTTACCCCGGGGACGGCCATGGCTACACCTTC
CDR3aa: CASSYPGDGHGYTF

d_gene: TRBD1
v_gene: TRBV7-6
abundance: NA
j_gene: TRBJ1-2
CDR3nt: TGTGCCAGCAGCTCCAAACAGGGGGCACATGGCTACACCTTC
CDR3aa: CASSSKQGAHGYTF

d_gene: NA
v_gene: TRBV6-1
abundance: once
j_gene: TRBJ1-5
CDR3nt: TGTGCCAGCAGCCAGTCAGGGAATCAGCCCCAGCATTTT
CDR3aa: CASSQSGNQPQHF

d_gene: NA
v_gene: TRBV6-6
abundance: few
j_gene: TRBJ1-6
CDR3nt: TGTGCCAGCAGGACGATCGGCCGGGGCGGATCACCCCTCCACTTT
CDR3aa: CASRTIGRGGSPLHF

d_gene: TRBD1
v_gene: TRBV7-9
abundance: NA
j_gene: TRBJ2-1
CDR3nt: TGTGCCAGCACATCCGGCCAGGGGGCGCGGTCTGAGCAGTTCTTC
CDR3aa: CASTSGQGARSEQFF

d_gene: TRBD1
v_gene: TRBV2
abundance: once
j_gene: TRBJ2-1
CDR3nt: TGTGCCAGCAGGGACAGGACAGGGGGAGGCAATGAGCAGTTCTTC
CDR3aa: CASRDRTGGGNEQFF

d_gene: NA
v_gene: TRBV5-6
abundance: NA
j_gene: TRBJ2-1
CDR3nt: TGTGCCAGCAGTGCAGGGAGTGAGCAGTTCTTC
CDR3aa: CASSAGSEQFF

d_gene: NA
v_gene: TRBV6-1
abundance: few
j_gene: TRBJ1-5
CDR3nt: TGTGCCAGCAGGGAGCGTCGGGATCAGCCCCAGCATTTT
CDR3aa: CASRERRDQPQHF

d_gene: NA
v_gene: TRBV2
abundance: NA
j_gene: TRBJ2-2
CDR3nt: TGTGCCAGCAGTGTCGGGCTTGACACCGGGGAGCTGTTTTTT
CDR3aa: CASSVGLDTGELFF

d_gene: NA
v_gene: TRBV27
abundance: NA
j_gene: TRBJ2-6
CDR3nt: TGTGCCAGCAGTTTCCTTGGGGCCTCTGGGGCCAACGTCCTGACTTTC
CDR3aa: CASSFLGASGANVLTF